These 28 T cell receptor beta chains originate from one sample sequenced in a study of T cells in localized non-small cell lung cancer. The protocol was immunoSEQ multiplex PCR, while the TCRdb copy is restricted to in-frame clones and leaves out a portion. This sample carries over a thousand clones, approximately 19% of them seen once, and the ten largest clones take roughly 7%. The sequenced sample was normal lung tissue next to the tumor, obtained before any cancer treatment. The receptors originated from a female donor over 55 with stage I lung adenocarcinoma.

V usage is TRBV11-3 and J usage is TRBJ2-5, with 9 positions matching TRBD1. V shed 5 bases and J 5 bases; nucleotides not matched to a gene: 6. Germline assignment: CDR1 SGHNT and CDR2 YENEEA. The CDR3 contains 14 residues. The CDR3: CASSQQGAQETQYF. In DNA, the CDR3 is TGTGCCAGCAGCCAACAGGGGGCGCAGGAGACCCAGTACTTC. Full variable domain (rest looked up from reference TRBV11-3 and TRBJ2-5): EAGVVQSPRYKIIEKKQPVAFWCNPISGHNTLYWYLQNLGQGPELLIRYENEEAVDDSQLPKDRFSAERLKGVDSTLKIQPAELGDSAVYLCASSQQGAQETQYFGPGTRLLVL.

By share of the sample, this clone is medium-sized. The chain links TRBV6-8 to TRBJ2-1; 10 nucleotides line up with TRBD2. This CDR3 region has 16 residues. Germline V gives CDR1 MNHGY, CDR2 SAAAGT. V was pared by 2 bases and J by 4 bases, with 5 bases of the junction left unmatched. This CDR3 reads CASSYTIAGGYNEQFF. The CDR3 bases are TGTGCCAGCAGTTACACGATAGCGGGAGGTTACAATGAGCAGTTCTTC.

This clone has just a few counts. This chain uses TRBV30 with TRBJ2-1; 7 bases agree with TRBD2. Germline V gives CDR1 GTSNPN, CDR2 SVGIG (reference sequence). Losses at the gene ends were 5 bases for V and 7 bases for J; bases not matched to a gene: 11. This CDR3 is built from 14 residues. In nucleotides, the CDR3 is TGTGCCTGGGGATGGAAGGGCGGGAGTAATGAGCAGTTCTTC. It encodes CAWGWKGGSNEQFF.

This clone was seen only a few times. The V call is TRBV6-8, the J call TRBJ2-7, with TRBD1 identical over 7 bases. Germline CDR1 and CDR2: MNHGY and SAAAGT. The CDR3 covers 16 residues. V lost 7 bases and J lost 0; bases outside the gene matches: 12. CDR3 protein: CASTATGLYSSYEQYF. The CDR3, as DNA: TGTGCCAGCACCGCGACAGGGCTTTATAGCTCCTACGAGCAGTACTTC.

V and J are TRBV5-1 and TRBJ2-7; 10 bases align to TRBD2. Unmatched junction bases numbered 12, after V lost 1 base and J lost 2 bases. This CDR3 is built from 18 residues. The germline CDR1 and CDR2 sequences are SGHRS and YFSETQ. CDR3 amino acids: CASSLSGRTSGSPYEQYF. The CDR3 DNA is TGCGCCAGCAGCTTGAGCGGACGGACTAGCGGCTCACCCTACGAGCAGTACTTC. The whole variable domain, remainder taken from reference TRBV5-1 and TRBJ2-7, is KAGVTQTPRYLIKTRGQQVTLSCSPISGHRSVSWYQQTPGQGLQFLFEYFSETQRNKGNFPGRFSGRQFSNSRSEMNVSTLELGDSALYLCASSLSGRTSGSPYEQYFGPGTRLTVT.

This clone was seen only a few times. The V gene is TRBV30, the J gene TRBJ1-1; no clear D gene. The CDR3 totals 12 residues. Germline loops: CDR1 GTSNPN, CDR2 SVGIG (reference sequence). With 8 bases removed from V and 0 bases from J, the gap between germline ends came to 10 bases. CDR3 residues: CAQSRLNTEAFF. In DNA form, the CDR3 reads TGTGCCCAATCCCGGTTGAACACTGAAGCTTTCTTT. Based on the CDR3 plus reference TRBV30 and TRBJ1-1, the full variable domain is SQTIHQWPATLVQPVGSPLSLECTVEGTSNPNLYWYRQAAGRGLQLLFYSVGIGQISSEVPQNLSASRPQDRQFILSSKKLLLSDSGFYLCAQSRLNTEAFFGQGTRLTVV.

This clone was seen a handful of times. The chain couples TRBV5-1 to TRBJ1-4; 9 nucleotides agree with TRBD1. Unmatched junction bases numbered 9, after V lost 4 bases and J lost 8 bases. The CDR3 has 15 residues. The germline gives CDR1 SGHRS, CDR2 YFSETQ. In nucleotides, the CDR3 is TGCGCCAGCAGCGGAGGGACAGGGTTAGGAGAAAAACTGTTTTTT. It yields the protein CASSGGTGLGEKLFF. Combining the CDR3 with reference TRBV5-1 and TRBJ1-4 gives the whole variable domain KAGVTQTPRYLIKTRGQQVTLSCSPISGHRSVSWYQQTPGQGLQFLFEYFSETQRNKGNFPGRFSGRQFSNSRSEMNVSTLELGDSALYLCASSGGTGLGEKLFFGSGTQLSVL.

This clone counts as large. This rearrangement joins TRBV18 to TRBJ1-5; D is possibly TRBD1 (5 bases). Germline V CDR1 and CDR2: KGHSH, LQKENI. V gave up 2 bases and J gave up 0 bases, with 5 bases separating them. This CDR3 has 14 amino acids. CDR3 nucleotides: TGTGCCAGCTCACCAGACAGTAGCAATCAGCCCCAGCATTTT. Protein sequence: CASSPDSSNQPQHF.

This clone occurred a few times. The chain is built from TRBV6-7 and TRBJ2-7; D may be TRBD2 (5 bases). TRBV6-7 carries the ORF label, with uncertain function. The V gene lost 6 bases and the J gene lost 7 bases, with 10 bases spanning the gap. The length of the CDR3 is 11 residues. The DNA of the CDR3 is TGTGCCAGCAGCGTCTCGGGGGAGCAGTACTTC. It specifies CASSVSGEQYF.

The V gene is TRBV5-1, the J gene TRBJ2-2, with a tentative D call TRBD2 (5 bases). Trimming left V 2 bases short and J 4 bases short, with 18 bases between. CDR1 and CDR2 (germline): SGHRS, YFSETQ. CDR3 length: 17 residues. The CDR3: CASSFVGEVGVTGELFF. CDR3 bases: TGCGCCAGCAGCTTTGTGGGAGAAGTGGGAGTCACCGGGGAGCTGTTTTTT.

By its share, this clone is large (0.1 to 1%). The chain combines TRBV18 with TRBJ2-5; D possibly uses TRBD1 or TRBD2 (6 bases each). The CDR3 runs 14 residues. The germline V gene has CDR1 KGHSH and CDR2 LQKENI. V shed 2 bases and J shed 4 bases, with 11 bases lying between them. The CDR3 sequence is CASSPKGGGETQYF. The CDR3 bases are TGTGCCAGCTCACCAAAGGGGGGAGGAGAGACCCAGTACTTC.

This clone was seen only a few times. The gene calls are TRBV11-3 and TRBJ1-1; D is uncertain. Germline V gene sequence: CDR1 SGHNT, CDR2 YENEEA. V dropped 2 bases and J dropped 2 bases, with 15 bases sitting between them. The CDR3 covers 16 residues. The CDR3 sequence: CASSLSPAPGNTEAFF. The CDR3 DNA is TGTGCCAGCAGCTTAAGTCCCGCTCCGGGAAACACTGAAGCTTTCTTT.

By share, this clone ranks as medium-sized (0.01 to 0.1%). This chain uses TRBV6-8 with TRBJ2-7; D perhaps matches TRBD2 (5 bases). Trimming left V 6 bases short and J 6 bases short, with 12 bases between. The germline V gene has CDR1 MNHGY and CDR2 SAAAGT. The CDR3 length is 12 residues. The CDR3: CASREGLGEQYF. The CDR3 DNA reads TGTGCCAGCAGAGAGGGCCTTGGCGAGCAGTACTTC.

A few counts support this clone. The genes are TRBV19 and TRBJ2-7; 8 bases line up with TRBD1. The CDR3 has 14 amino acids. From germline, CDR1 is LNHDA and CDR2 SQIVND (reference sequence). With V trimmed by 6 bases and J by 0 bases, 4 bases remained unmatched. This CDR3 reads CASRRDRTSYEQYF. CDR3 nucleotide sequence: TGTGCCAGTAGAAGGGACAGGACCTCCTACGAGCAGTACTTC.

The rearrangement uses TRBV11-3 and TRBJ2-7; 10 bases match TRBD1. Germline V gene data show CDR1 as SGHNT and CDR2 as YENEEA. V dropped 3 bases and J dropped 4; count of bases not matched to a gene: 3. The CDR3 runs to 14 residues. The CDR3 DNA sequence: TGTGCCAGCAGCTTGGGGACAGGGGAGTACGAGCAGTACTTC. Its protein product is CASSLGTGEYEQYF.

This rearrangement joins TRBV11-3 to TRBJ1-1, with TRBD1 identical over 7 bases. CDR3 length: 15 residues. Germline V gene data show CDR1 as SGHNT and CDR2 as YENEEA. Unmatched junction bases numbered 8, after V lost 6 bases and J lost 1 base. The CDR3, as DNA: TGTGCCAGCAGTCCGCGACAGGGCACGAACACTGAAGCTTTCTTT. Amino acid sequence: CASSPRQGTNTEAFF. Drawing the rest from reference TRBV11-3 and TRBJ1-1, the complete variable domain is EAGVVQSPRYKIIEKKQPVAFWCNPISGHNTLYWYLQNLGQGPELLIRYENEEAVDDSQLPKDRFSAERLKGVDSTLKIQPAELGDSAVYLCASSPRQGTNTEAFFGQGTRLTVV.

The V and J genes are TRBV10-2 and TRBJ2-5; no clear D gene. The germline V gene encodes CDR1 WSHSY and CDR2 SAAADI. Between the trimmed V and J ends, which lost 8 bases and 8 bases, there was a span of 24 bases. This CDR3 region has 15 residues. This chain's CDR3 is CASYQGPIGKITQYF. The CDR3 DNA follows: TGCGCCAGCTATCAAGGCCCTATAGGGAAGATCACCCAGTACTTC.

This chain links TRBV15 with TRBJ2-3; D perhaps matches TRBD2 (5 bases). The CDR3 covers 15 residues. The germline V and J ends were trimmed by 1 base and 3 bases, with 11 bases remaining between them. CDR1 and CDR2 (germline): LNHNV, YYDKDF (reference sequence). The DNA for the CDR3 is TGTGCCACCAGCAGAGGAGAGGGAAGAACAGATACGCAGTATTTT. It translates to CATSRGEGRTDTQYF. The full variable domain, completed using reference TRBV15 and TRBJ2-3, is DAMVIQNPRYQVTQFGKPVTLSCSQTLNHNVMYWYQQKSSQAPKLLFHYYDKDFNNEADTPDNFQSRRPNTSFCFLDIRSPGLGDTAMYLCATSRGEGRTDTQYFGPGTRLTVL.

The rearrangement uses TRBV6-7 and TRBJ1-1; 7 bases align to TRBD1. TRBV6-7 is designated an ORF whose function remains uncertain. Trimming took 5 bases from V and 11 from J; bases not matched to a gene: 5. The length of the CDR3 is 11 residues. CDR3 bases: TGTGCCAGCAGTACAGGGGTCTCGGCTTTCTTT. Its protein is CASSTGVSAFF.

This chain uses TRBV14 with TRBJ1-2; D possibly corresponds to TRBD1 (5 bases). The V and J ends lost 1 base and 4 bases respectively, with 13 bases between them. CDR1 is SGHDN and CDR2 is FVKESK in the germline V gene. CDR3 length: 15 amino acids. CDR3 loop: CASSQVKGVPYGYTF. The CDR3 DNA follows: TGTGCCAGCAGCCAAGTGAAAGGGGTTCCCTATGGCTACACCTTC.

J is TRBJ2-1 and V is TRBV6-8; 9 positions match TRBD1. After removal of 6 bases from V and 7 bases from J, the junction contained 4 bases not matched to a gene. The germline gives CDR1 MNHGY, CDR2 SAAAGT. This CDR3 has 13 amino acids. CDR3 bases: TGTGCCAGCAGCCGGACAGGGGTAAATGAGCAGTTCTTC. This gives the protein CASSRTGVNEQFF.

This clone was seen only a few times. V and J are TRBV11-3 and TRBJ1-3; unclear D gene. With 1 base removed from V and 3 bases from J, the gap between germline ends came to 10 bases. Germline CDR1 and CDR2: SGHNT and YENEEA. This CDR3 contains 15 residues. CDR3 protein: CASSLVGFGGNTIYF. The CDR3 coding sequence is TGTGCCAGCAGCTTAGTGGGGTTCGGTGGAAACACCATATATTTT.

This clone was seen only a few times. Compared with germline, one end of the junction differs, possibly owing to a read error. V and J are TRBV11-3 and TRBJ1-6, with 10 bases that match TRBD1. The V gene's germline CDR1 is SGHNT and CDR2 YENEEA. The CDR3 length is 15 residues. The CDR3 region has the DNA TGTGCTAGCAGCTTATCCGGGACAGGGGATTCACCCCTCCACTTT. It codes for CASSLSGTGDSPLHF.

The table lists this clone with a few counts. The chain couples TRBV12-2 to TRBJ2-4; whether TRBD1, the table's D call, matches the DNA was not checked. TRBV12-2 is shown as a pseudogene. The CDR3 spans 14 residues. The CDR3 DNA reads TGTGCAAGTCGCTTACCCGGACAGGGAAACATTCAGTACTTC. Encoded protein: CASRLPGQGNIQYF.

This clone has a handful of counts. The CDR3 coding sequence is TGTGCCAGCAGCGTTTTCAGGACAGAGGTAAAAAATGAGCAGTTCTTC. It yields the protein CASSVFRTEVKNEQFF. The chain carries TRBV11-3 and TRBJ2-1; D is possibly TRBD1 (6 bases). CDR3 length equals 16 residues. CDR1 is SGHNT and CDR2 is YENEEA in the germline V gene. Trimming took off 5 bases at V and 7 bases at J, with 21 bases between the two ends.

This clone is medium-sized by share. The chain is built from TRBV5-3 and TRBJ2-2, with 12 positions matching TRBD2. TRBV5-3 is assigned to the ORF class and has an uncertain function. The CDR3 length is 19 residues. Trimming removed 0 bases from V and 2 bases from J; junction bases left unmatched: 8. DNA for the CDR3: TGTGCCAGAAGCTTGGGACTAGCGGGAGATCAAGGCAACACCGGGGAGCTGTTTTTT. Translated, it gives CARSLGLAGDQGNTGELFF.

This clone was seen more than once but under ten times. The chain carries TRBV29-1 and TRBJ1-1; 7 nucleotides align to TRBD1. Per the germline V gene, CDR1 is SQVTM and CDR2 is ANQGSEA. The CDR3 is 17 residues long. The J segment lost 1 base and the V segment lost 5 bases, leaving 16 bases of the junction unmatched. CDR3 in amino acids: CSVQPLPGQSSNTEAFF. The CDR3 DNA is TGCAGCGTTCAGCCGTTACCGGGACAGAGTTCGAACACTGAAGCTTTCTTT.

The genes are TRBV30 and TRBJ2-5; D possibly corresponds to TRBD2 (5 bases). The CDR3 has 14 amino acids. The germline V and J ends were trimmed by 2 bases and 2 bases, with 12 bases remaining between them. Germline V gene data show CDR1 as GTSNPN and CDR2 as SVGIG (reference sequence). CDR3 coding DNA: TGTGCCTGGAGTCCCCTCGGGGTACAAGAGACCCAGTACTTC. This encodes CAWSPLGVQETQYF.